The 5 T cell receptor beta chains in this list originate from one sample, sequenced in a study of CD4 T cells in relation to SARS-CoV-2 and coronaviruses. Generated by immunoSEQ multiplex PCR, the TCRdb table keeps only in-frame clones and is missing some. This sample has over 15,000 clones, with 65% to 85% found just once. The unexposed donors gave CD4+ T cells in 2011-2018, prior to COVID-19. The cells were cultured for around ten days before CD4+ T cells were isolated. Their antigens remain unidentified. The sample comprised CD4+ T cells from PBMCs, cultured in vitro. These receptors were collected from a human donor in good health.

This clone was counted a single time. CDR3 DNA sequence: TGTGCCAGTAGTATAGTTGGTATTGAGCAGTTCTTC. Protein: CASSIVGIEQFF. The V call is TRBV19, the J call TRBJ2-1; D gene uncertain. V gave up 1 base and J gave up 9 bases, with 7 bases separating them. The CDR3 is made up of 12 amino acids. From germline, CDR1 is LNHDA and CDR2 SQIVND (reference sequence).

By share, this clone counts as medium-sized. Other DNA sequences of this sample code for an identical CDR3. The genes are TRBV6-5 and TRBJ1-1; 8 bases match TRBD1. Germline V gene data show CDR1 as MNHEY and CDR2 as SVGAGI. The length of the CDR3 is 15 residues. The trim removed 6 bases at V and 2 bases at J, leaving 8 bases unmatched. The CDR3, as DNA: TGTGCCAGCAGATCCGGGACAGGCGCCAACACTGAAGCTTTCTTT. The encoded protein is CASRSGTGANTEAFF.

J is TRBJ2-3 and V is TRBV5-1, with 10 bases that match TRBD2. This CDR3 comprises 16 residues. V trimming: 0 bases; J trimming: 4 bases; junction bases outside the gene matches: 5. Germline CDR1 SGHRS, CDR2 YFSETQ. CDR3 in amino acids: CASSLGGSGRPDTQYF. CDR3 DNA sequence: TGCGCCAGCAGCTTGGGAGGTAGCGGGAGGCCAGATACGCAGTATTTT.

The gene calls are TRBV6-5 and TRBJ1-5; 7 positions agree with TRBD1. J gave up 2 bases and V 6 bases, and 7 bases lay outside the gene matches. This CDR3 spans 15 amino acids. CDR1 and CDR2 (germline): MNHEY, SVGAGI. The CDR3 region is CASRRQGARNQPQHF. For the CDR3, the DNA is TGTGCCAGCAGGCGACAGGGAGCGCGCAATCAGCCCCAGCATTTT.

The genes are TRBV24-1 and TRBJ1-2, with D unclear. Trimming took 0 bases from V and 8 from J, leaving 12 bases between them. The CDR3 is made up of 14 amino acids. Germline V gives CDR1 KGHDR, CDR2 SFDVKD. CDR3 residues: CATSDLRSERGYTF. The CDR3 nucleotides read TGTGCCACCAGTGATTTGCGGTCAGAAAGAGGCTACACCTTC.